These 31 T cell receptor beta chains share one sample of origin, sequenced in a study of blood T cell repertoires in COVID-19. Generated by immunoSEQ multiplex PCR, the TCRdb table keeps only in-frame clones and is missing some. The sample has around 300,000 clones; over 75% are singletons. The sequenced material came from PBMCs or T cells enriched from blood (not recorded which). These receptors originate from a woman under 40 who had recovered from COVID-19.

CDR3 in DNA: TGTGCCAGCAGCTCCCCCCGTTTTAGCGGGAAGGGTGAGCAGTTCTTC. This codes for CASSSPRFSGKGEQFF. The V and J genes are TRBV11-2 and TRBJ2-1; 8 bases agree with TRBD2. Per germline, CDR1 SGHAT and CDR2 FQNNGV. This CDR3 has 16 amino acids. The trim removed 4 bases at V and 9 bases at J, leaving 14 bases unmatched. The whole variable domain, filled in from reference TRBV11-2 and TRBJ2-1, reads EAGVAQSPRYKIIEKRQSVAFWCNPISGHATLYWYQQILGQGPKLLIQFQNNGVVDDSQLPKDRFSAERLKGVDSTLKIQPAKLEDSAVYLCASSSPRFSGKGEQFFGPGTRLTVL.

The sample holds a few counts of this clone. CDR3 sequence (DNA): TGTGCCAGCAGCTTCGGGTCGGGTGAAAAACTGTTTTTT. This translates into CASSFGSGEKLFF. The gene calls are TRBV7-2 and TRBJ1-4; no reliable D call. This CDR3 comprises 13 residues. The V end lost 3 bases, the J end lost 7 bases, and 9 bases lay between the germline ends. Germline V gene data show CDR1 as SGHTA and CDR2 as FQGNSA.

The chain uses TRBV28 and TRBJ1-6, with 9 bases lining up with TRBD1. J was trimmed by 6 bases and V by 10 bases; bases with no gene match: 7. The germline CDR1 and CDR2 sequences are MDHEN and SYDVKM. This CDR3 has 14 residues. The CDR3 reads CATKKDRGNSPLHF. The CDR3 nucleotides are TGTGCCACTAAAAAGGACAGGGGTAATTCACCCCTCCACTTT.

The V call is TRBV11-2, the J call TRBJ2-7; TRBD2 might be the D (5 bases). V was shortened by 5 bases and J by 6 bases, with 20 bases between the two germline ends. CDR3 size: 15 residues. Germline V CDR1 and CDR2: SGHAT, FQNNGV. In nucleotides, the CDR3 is TGTGCCAGCAGCCAATCACCGGAGGCCAGACGCGAGCAGTACTTC. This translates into CASSQSPEARREQYF.

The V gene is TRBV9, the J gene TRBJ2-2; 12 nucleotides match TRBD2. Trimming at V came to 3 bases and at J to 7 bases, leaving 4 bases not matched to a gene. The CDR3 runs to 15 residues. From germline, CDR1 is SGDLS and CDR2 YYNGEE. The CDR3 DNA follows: TGTGCCAGCAGCGGGCTAGCGGGAGGGAACGGGGAGCTGTTTTTT. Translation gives CASSGLAGGNGELFF.

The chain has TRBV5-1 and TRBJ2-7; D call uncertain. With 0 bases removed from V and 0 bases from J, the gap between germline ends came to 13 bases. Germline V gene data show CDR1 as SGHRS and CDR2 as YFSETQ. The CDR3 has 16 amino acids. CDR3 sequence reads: CASSLGASTSSYEQYF. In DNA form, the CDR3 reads TGCGCCAGCAGCTTGGGGGCAAGCACGAGCTCCTACGAGCAGTACTTC. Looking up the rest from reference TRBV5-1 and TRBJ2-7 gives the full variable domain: KAGVTQTPRYLIKTRGQQVTLSCSPISGHRSVSWYQQTPGQGLQFLFEYFSETQRNKGNFPGRFSGRQFSNSRSEMNVSTLELGDSALYLCASSLGASTSSYEQYFGPGTRLTVT.

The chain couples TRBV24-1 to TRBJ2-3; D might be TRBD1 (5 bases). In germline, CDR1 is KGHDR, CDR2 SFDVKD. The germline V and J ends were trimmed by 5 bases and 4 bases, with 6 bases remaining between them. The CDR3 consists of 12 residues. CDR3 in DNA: TGTGCCACCAGTGGGGGCCCAGATACGCAGTATTTT. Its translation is CATSGGPDTQYF.

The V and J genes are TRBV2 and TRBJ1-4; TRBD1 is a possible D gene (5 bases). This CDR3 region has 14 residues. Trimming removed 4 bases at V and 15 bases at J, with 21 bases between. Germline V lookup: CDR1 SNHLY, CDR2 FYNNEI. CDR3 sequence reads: CASSVTGPQTGVFF. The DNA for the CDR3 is TGTGCCAGCAGTGTAACAGGACCTCAAACTGGGGTGTTTTTT.

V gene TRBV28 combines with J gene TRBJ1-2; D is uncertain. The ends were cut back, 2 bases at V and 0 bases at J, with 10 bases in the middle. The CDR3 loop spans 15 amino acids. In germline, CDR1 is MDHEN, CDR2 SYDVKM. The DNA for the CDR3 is TGTGCCAGCAGTTTAGATGAGGCCACTAACTATGGCTACACCTTC. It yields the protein CASSLDEATNYGYTF.

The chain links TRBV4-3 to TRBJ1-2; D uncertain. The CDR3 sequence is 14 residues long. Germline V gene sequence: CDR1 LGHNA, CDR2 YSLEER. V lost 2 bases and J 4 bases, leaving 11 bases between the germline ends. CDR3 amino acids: CASSQSGVGYGYTF. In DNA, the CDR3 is TGCGCCAGCAGCCAATCGGGAGTTGGCTATGGCTACACCTTC.

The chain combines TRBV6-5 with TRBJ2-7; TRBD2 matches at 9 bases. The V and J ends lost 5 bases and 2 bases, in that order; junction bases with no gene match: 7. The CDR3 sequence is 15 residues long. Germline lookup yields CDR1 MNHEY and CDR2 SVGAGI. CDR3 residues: CASSTRTSAAYEQYF. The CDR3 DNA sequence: TGTGCCAGCAGTACACGGACTAGCGCAGCCTACGAGCAGTACTTC.

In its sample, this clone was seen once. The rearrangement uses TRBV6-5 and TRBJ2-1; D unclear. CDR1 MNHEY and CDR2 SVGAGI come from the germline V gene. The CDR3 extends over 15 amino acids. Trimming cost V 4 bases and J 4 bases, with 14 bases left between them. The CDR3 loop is CASSLLPYRYNEQFF. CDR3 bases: TGTGCCAGCAGTTTACTTCCCTACAGATACAATGAGCAGTTCTTC.

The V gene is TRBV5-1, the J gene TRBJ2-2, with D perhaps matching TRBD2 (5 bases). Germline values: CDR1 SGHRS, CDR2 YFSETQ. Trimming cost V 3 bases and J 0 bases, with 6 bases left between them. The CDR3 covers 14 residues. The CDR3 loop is CASSYGTNTGELFF. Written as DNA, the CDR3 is TGCGCCAGCAGCTACGGGACGAACACCGGGGAGCTGTTTTTT.

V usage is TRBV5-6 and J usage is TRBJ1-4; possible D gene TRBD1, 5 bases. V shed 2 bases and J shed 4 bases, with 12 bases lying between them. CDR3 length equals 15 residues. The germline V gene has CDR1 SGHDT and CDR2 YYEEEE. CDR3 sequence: CASSFVGADNEKLFF. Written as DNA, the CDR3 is TGTGCCAGCAGCTTCGTAGGGGCGGATAATGAAAAACTGTTTTTT.

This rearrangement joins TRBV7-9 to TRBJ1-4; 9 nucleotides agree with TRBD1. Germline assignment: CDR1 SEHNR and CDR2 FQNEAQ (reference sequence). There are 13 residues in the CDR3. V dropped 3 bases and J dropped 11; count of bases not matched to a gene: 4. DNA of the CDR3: TGTGCCAGCAGCTTGGGACAGGGTGAGAAACTGTTTTTT. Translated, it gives CASSLGQGEKLFF. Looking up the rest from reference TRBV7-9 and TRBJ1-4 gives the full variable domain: DTGVSQNPRHKITKRGQNVTFRCDPISEHNRLYWYRQTLGQGPEFLTYFQNEAQLEKSRLLSDRFSAERPKGSFSTLEIQRTEQGDSAMYLCASSLGQGEKLFFGSGTQLSVL.

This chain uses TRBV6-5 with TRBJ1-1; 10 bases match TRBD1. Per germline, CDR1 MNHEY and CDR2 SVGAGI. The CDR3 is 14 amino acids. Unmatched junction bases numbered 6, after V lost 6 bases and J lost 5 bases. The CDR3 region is CASRMTGGDTEAFF. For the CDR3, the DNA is TGTGCCAGCAGAATGACAGGGGGCGATACTGAAGCTTTCTTT.

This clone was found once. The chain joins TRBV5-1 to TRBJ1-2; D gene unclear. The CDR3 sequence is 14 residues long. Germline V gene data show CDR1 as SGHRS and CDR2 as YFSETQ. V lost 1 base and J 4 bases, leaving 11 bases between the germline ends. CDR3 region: CASSLPQVSYGYTF. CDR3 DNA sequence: TGCGCCAGCAGCTTGCCTCAAGTCAGCTATGGCTACACCTTC.

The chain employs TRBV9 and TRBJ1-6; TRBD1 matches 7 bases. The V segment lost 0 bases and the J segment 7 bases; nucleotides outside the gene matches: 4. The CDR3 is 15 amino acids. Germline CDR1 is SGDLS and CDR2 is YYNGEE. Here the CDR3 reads CASSVEGTANSPLHF. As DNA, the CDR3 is TGTGCCAGCAGCGTAGAGGGGACAGCAAATTCACCCCTCCACTTT.

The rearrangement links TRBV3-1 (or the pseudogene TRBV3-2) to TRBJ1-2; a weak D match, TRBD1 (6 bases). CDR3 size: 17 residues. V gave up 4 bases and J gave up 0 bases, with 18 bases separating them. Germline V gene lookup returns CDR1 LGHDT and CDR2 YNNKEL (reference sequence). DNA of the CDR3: TGTGCCAGCAGCCCCAGACAGGCCCCGCATGCTAACTATGGCTACACCTTC. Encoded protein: CASSPRQAPHANYGYTF.

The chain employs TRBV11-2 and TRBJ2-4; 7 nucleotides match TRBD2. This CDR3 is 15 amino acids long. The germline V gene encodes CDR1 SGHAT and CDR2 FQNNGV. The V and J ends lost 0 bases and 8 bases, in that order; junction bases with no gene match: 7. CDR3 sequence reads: CASSLDPGGGDIQYF. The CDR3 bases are TGTGCCAGCAGCTTAGATCCCGGGGGAGGGGACATTCAGTACTTC.

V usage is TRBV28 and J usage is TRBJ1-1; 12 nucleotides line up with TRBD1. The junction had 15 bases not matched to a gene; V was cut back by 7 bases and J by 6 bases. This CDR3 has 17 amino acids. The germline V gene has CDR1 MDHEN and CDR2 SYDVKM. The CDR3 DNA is TGTGCCAGCATCGCCACAGGACCGGGACAGGGGGCTGCTGAAGCTTTCTTT. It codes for CASIATGPGQGAAEAFF.

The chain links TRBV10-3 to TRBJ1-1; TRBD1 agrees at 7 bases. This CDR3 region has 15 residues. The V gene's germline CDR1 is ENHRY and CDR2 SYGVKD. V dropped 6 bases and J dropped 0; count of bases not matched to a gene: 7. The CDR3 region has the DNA TGTGCCATCAGAAACAGGGGACCCGTGAACACTGAAGCTTTCTTT. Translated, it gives CAIRNRGPVNTEAFF.

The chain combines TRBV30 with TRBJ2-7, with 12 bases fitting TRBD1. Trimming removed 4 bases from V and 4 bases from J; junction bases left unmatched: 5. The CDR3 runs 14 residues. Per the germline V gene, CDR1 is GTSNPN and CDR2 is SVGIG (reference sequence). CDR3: CAWNQGQGAYEQYF. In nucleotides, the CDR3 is TGTGCCTGGAATCAGGGACAGGGGGCGTACGAGCAGTACTTC.

This CDR3 is CASSFSGTDTQYF. CDR3 sequence (DNA): TGTGCCAGCAGCTTTAGCGGCACAGATACGCAGTATTTT. The V gene is TRBV11-2, the J gene TRBJ2-3; TRBD2 is a possible D gene (5 bases). Germline CDR1 is SGHAT and CDR2 is FQNNGV. Deletions cut 3 bases from V and 1 base from J, with 5 bases between. This CDR3 has 13 amino acids. Variable domain in full (rest from reference TRBV11-2 and TRBJ2-3): EAGVAQSPRYKIIEKRQSVAFWCNPISGHATLYWYQQILGQGPKLLIQFQNNGVVDDSQLPKDRFSAERLKGVDSTLKIQPAKLEDSAVYLCASSFSGTDTQYFGPGTRLTVL.

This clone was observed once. CDR3 protein: CASSLGGRAPGANVLTF. The CDR3 nucleotides read TGTGCCAGCAGCTTAGGGGGGAGGGCCCCTGGGGCCAACGTCCTGACTTTC. The chain joins TRBV7-9 to TRBJ2-6; 7 positions match TRBD2. The length of the CDR3 is 17 residues. Germline V gene sequence: CDR1 SEHNR, CDR2 FQNEAQ (reference sequence). The V gene end was trimmed by 1 base and the J gene end by 2 bases; junction bases not matched to a gene: 5.

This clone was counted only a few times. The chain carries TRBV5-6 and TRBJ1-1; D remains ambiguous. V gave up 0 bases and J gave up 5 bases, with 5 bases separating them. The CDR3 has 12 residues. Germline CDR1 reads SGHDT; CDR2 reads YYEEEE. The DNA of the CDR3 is TGTGCCAGCAGCTTGGTCGGGACTGAAGCTTTCTTT. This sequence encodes CASSLVGTEAFF.

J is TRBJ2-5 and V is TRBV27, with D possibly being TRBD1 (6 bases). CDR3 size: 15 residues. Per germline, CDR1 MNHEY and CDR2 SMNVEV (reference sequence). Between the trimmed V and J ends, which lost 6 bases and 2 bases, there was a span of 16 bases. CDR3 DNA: TGTGCCAGCAGCGAAATACAACAGGGACAAGAGACCCAGTACTTC. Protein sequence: CASSEIQQGQETQYF.

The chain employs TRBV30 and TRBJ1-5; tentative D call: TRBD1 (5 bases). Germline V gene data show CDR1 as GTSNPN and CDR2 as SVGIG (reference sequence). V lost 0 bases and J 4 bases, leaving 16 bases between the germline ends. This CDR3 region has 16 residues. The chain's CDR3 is CAWSVSTGFGNQPQHF. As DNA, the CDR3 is TGTGCCTGGAGTGTTAGTACAGGCTTTGGTAATCAGCCCCAGCATTTT.

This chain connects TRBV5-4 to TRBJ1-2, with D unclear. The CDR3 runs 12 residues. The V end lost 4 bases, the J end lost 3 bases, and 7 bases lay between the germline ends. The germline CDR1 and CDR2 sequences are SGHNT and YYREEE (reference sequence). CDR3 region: CASSPGDYGYTF. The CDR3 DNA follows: TGTGCCAGCAGCCCAGGTGACTATGGCTACACCTTC. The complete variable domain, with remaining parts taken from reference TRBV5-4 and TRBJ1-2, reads ETGVTQSPTHLIKTRGQQVTLRCSSQSGHNTVSWYQQALGQGPQFIFQYYREEENGRGNFPPRFSGLQFPNYSSELNVNALELDDSALYLCASSPGDYGYTFGSGTRLTVV.

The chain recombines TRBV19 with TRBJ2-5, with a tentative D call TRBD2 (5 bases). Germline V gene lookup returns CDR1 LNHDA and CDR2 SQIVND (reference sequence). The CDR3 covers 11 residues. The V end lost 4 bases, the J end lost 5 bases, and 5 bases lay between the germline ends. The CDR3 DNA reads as TGTGCCAGTAGTAGGGAGGAGACCCAGTACTTC. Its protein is CASSREETQYF.

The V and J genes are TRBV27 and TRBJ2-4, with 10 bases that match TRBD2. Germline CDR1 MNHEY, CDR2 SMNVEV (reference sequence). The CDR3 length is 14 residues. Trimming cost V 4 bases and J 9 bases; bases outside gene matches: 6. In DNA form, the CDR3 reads TGTGCCAGCAGTTCCGGGACTAGCGCGAGCATTCAGTACTTC. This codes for CASSSGTSASIQYF.